The TCR beta chain under discussion was sequenced for a study of blood T cells in healthy people across ages. Overall study results and limits: More naive CD4+ cells and higher diversity were found in long-lived than in aged donors. Naive T cell percentage and TCR beta diversity correlated strongly.

Trimming took 6 bases from V and 0 from J; bases not matched to a gene: 5. The CDR3 has 14 amino acids. This clonotype was detected only a few times. Its cognate antigen is unknown. For the second PCR, which ran for about 7 to 11 cycles, a sample-barcoded 5' primer and a J-beta primer mix were used. TCRdb analysed the 5' RACE reads with MiXCR anew, one entry per CDR3 protein. The sample has about 930,000 distinct CDR3 sequences, about 28% seen once; the top ten hold around 9.6%. The sample also formed part of further work on T cells of mothers and their children.

The genes are TRBV12-3 or TRBV12-4 and TRBJ2-7, with 7 bases identical to TRBD1. This sequence was found in a woman aged 40 to 50 in good health. Sequences were obtained from blood. The CDR3 sequence is CASRRQGSSYEQYF. CDR3 nucleotide sequence: TGTGCCAGCAGGAGACAGGGCAGCTCCTACGAGCAGTACTTC.